What follows are 7 T cell receptor beta chains derived from one specimen sequenced in a study of T-cell reconstitution after alpha-beta-depleted transplantation in children. For TCRbeta, the library was prepared with unique molecular identifiers. TCRdb passed the PCR reads through MiXCR, listing each CDR3 protein once. The sample has around 78,000 distinct CDR3 sequences, 6% to 8.5% seen once. This specimen consisted of PBMCs from the stem cell graft donor, obtained from the stem cell graft. Source of these receptors: a human donor who donated a stem cell graft to a child with acute lymphoblastic leukemia.

This clonotype occurred a few times. The V and J genes are TRBV7-3 and TRBJ1-5; D is perhaps TRBD1 (5 bases). This CDR3 has 13 residues. Germline lookup yields CDR1 SGHTA and CDR2 FQGTGA. V dropped 4 bases and J dropped 7 bases, with 11 bases sitting between them. The CDR3 sequence: CASSSHQGQPQHF. CDR3 nucleotides: TGTGCCAGCAGCTCCCATCAGGGCCAGCCCCAGCATTTT.

This clonotype was seen repeatedly, ten times or more. The rearrangement joins TRBV5-1 to TRBJ1-4; 7 nucleotides agree with TRBD1. CDR3 length equals 15 residues. Germline trimming cut 1 base from V and 3 bases from J; bases unmatched to any gene: 3. Germline CDR1 reads SGHRS; CDR2 reads YFSETQ. The CDR3 loop is CASSLTGAANEKLFF. In nucleotides, the CDR3 is TGCGCCAGCAGCTTGACAGGGGCGGCTAATGAAAAACTGTTTTTT. Full variable domain (remainder filled in from reference TRBV5-1 and TRBJ1-4): KAGVTQTPRYLIKTRGQQVTLSCSPISGHRSVSWYQQTPGQGLQFLFEYFSETQRNKGNFPGRFSGRQFSNSRSEMNVSTLELGDSALYLCASSLTGAANEKLFFGSGTQLSVL.

This clonotype showed up many times. The chain uses TRBV12-3 or TRBV12-4 and TRBJ2-7; D is uncertain. V dropped 1 base and J dropped 7 bases, with 11 bases sitting between them. This CDR3 has 13 residues. DNA for the CDR3: TGTGCCAGCAGTTTAGGGTCTAAAGGGGAGCAGTACTTC. Protein product: CASSLGSKGEQYF.

This clonotype appeared many times. The genes are TRBV5-1 and TRBJ2-2; 10 bases fit TRBD2. The ends lost 0 bases at V and 7 bases at J; junction bases unmatched: 6. Per germline, CDR1 SGHRS and CDR2 YFSETQ. The CDR3 runs 16 residues. The CDR3 here is CASSLAPSGGDGELFF. The CDR3 DNA follows: TGCGCCAGCAGCTTGGCCCCTAGCGGGGGTGACGGGGAGCTGTTTTTT.

This clonotype was recorded at least ten times. The chain recombines TRBV7-9 with TRBJ1-5; the D is unclear. The CDR3 runs to 13 residues. The V and J ends lost 5 bases and 4 bases respectively, with 9 bases between them. Germline CDR1 SEHNR, CDR2 FQNEAQ (reference sequence). DNA of the CDR3: TGTGCCAGCAGCCCTACGGGGAATCAGCCCCAGCATTTT. Amino acid sequence: CASSPTGNQPQHF.

This clonotype was detected only a few times. The CDR3: CASSRGTGEGETQYF. CDR3 in DNA: TGTGCCAGCAGCCGCGGGACAGGGGAAGGGGAGACCCAGTACTTC. V gene TRBV7-3 combines with J gene TRBJ2-5, with 10 bases identical to TRBD1. The V gene end was trimmed by 5 bases and the J gene end by 5 bases; junction bases not matched to a gene: 8. CDR1 is SGHTA and CDR2 is FQGTGA in the germline V gene. The CDR3 sequence is 15 residues long.

V is TRBV10-3 and J is TRBJ1-3; D is possibly TRBD1 (5 bases). Germline CDR1 ENHRY, CDR2 SYGVKD. This CDR3 contains 15 residues. Trimming pared 0 bases from V and 2 bases from J, leaving 8 bases between. CDR3 sequence (DNA): TGTGCCATCAGTGAGTCACCGGGGGCTGGAAACACCATATATTTT. Its protein product is CAISESPGAGNTIYF.